A single sample is the source of the 27 T cell receptor beta chains below, sequenced in a study of regulatory T cells in long-lasting Graves disease. Documented time point: newly diagnosed GD, antithyroid drugs for less than 3 months. RNA from PBMCs was the source of the TCR library. According to the study, TCR beta libraries were built with iRepertoire HTBI primers and CDR3-region Arm-PCR. TCRdb independently ran MiXCR on the multiplex PCR reads; one entry per CDR3 protein. Of under 400,000 distinct CDR3 sequences listed, 16% are singletons. The same specimen was also included in a second study, on T cells in Graves' hyperthyroidism and ophthalmopathy.

The sequenced sample was peripheral blood mononuclear cells (PBMCs), obtained at new diagnosis, from a patient treated with antithyroid drugs. These receptors were collected from a man in his forties with Graves disease.

This clonotype was found a few times. The rearrangement joins TRBV3-1 to TRBJ1-2; TRBD1 is a possible D gene (5 bases). Germline CDR1 LGHDT, CDR2 YNNKEL (reference sequence). The CDR3 extends over 15 amino acids. The V gene lost 0 bases and the J gene lost 6 bases, with 14 bases spanning the gap. The CDR3 region has the DNA TGTGCCAGCAGCCAAGAATGGTCGGGGACCGATGGCTACACCTTC. Encoded protein: CASSQEWSGTDGYTF.

At least ten counts were recorded for this clonotype. In DNA, the CDR3 is TGTGCCACCAGCACGCCACCCCAGTGGGAAGCTTTCTTT. This gives the protein CATSTPPQWEAFF. V gene TRBV15 combines with J gene TRBJ1-1; no firm D call. In germline, CDR1 is LNHNV, CDR2 YYDKDF (reference sequence). The CDR3 spans 13 residues. V lost 4 bases and J lost 8, with 14 bases in between. Using reference TRBV15 and TRBJ1-1 for the parts outside the CDR3, the full variable domain is DAMVIQNPRYQVTQFGKPVTLSCSQTLNHNVMYWYQQKSSQAPKLLFHYYDKDFNNEADTPDNFQSRRPNTSFCFLDIRSPGLGDTAMYLCATSTPPQWEAFFGQGTRLTVV.

The chain combines TRBV29-1 with TRBJ1-4; 7 nucleotides align to TRBD1. Germline assignment: CDR1 SQVTM and CDR2 ANQGSEA. Trimming removed 4 bases from V and 8 bases from J; junction bases left unmatched: 7. This CDR3 region has 13 residues. The CDR3 here is CSVGATGAEKLFF. CDR3 DNA sequence: TGCAGCGTTGGGGCCACAGGGGCCGAAAAACTGTTTTTT. The complete variable domain, with remaining parts taken from reference TRBV29-1 and TRBJ1-4, reads SAVISQKPSRDICQRGTSLTIQCQVDSQVTMMFWYRQQPGQSLTLIATANQGSEATYESGFVIDKFPISRPNLTFSTLTVSNMSPEDSSIYLCSVGATGAEKLFFGSGTQLSVL.

This clonotype appeared many times. This chain links TRBV4-1 with TRBJ1-4; D gene uncertain. V was pared by 0 bases and J by 0 bases, with 8 bases between. The CDR3 has 16 residues. Germline CDR1 and CDR2: MGHRA and YSYEKL. The CDR3 sequence is CASSQETVATNEKLFF. In DNA, the CDR3 is TGCGCCAGCAGCCAAGAAACGGTTGCAACTAATGAAAAACTGTTTTTT.

This clonotype was seen many times. The chain couples TRBV5-1 to TRBJ1-2; a possible D gene is TRBD1 (5 bases). The CDR3 loop spans 15 amino acids. Germline CDR1 and CDR2: SGHRS and YFSETQ. V shed 4 bases and J shed 3 bases, with 16 bases lying between them. The CDR3 spells CASSLLGPTDYGYTF. For the CDR3, the DNA is TGCGCCAGCAGCCTTCTTGGCCCGACAGACTATGGCTACACCTTC.

This clonotype was counted at least ten times. The chain uses TRBV3-1 and TRBJ2-7, with TRBD2 matching over 13 bases. V trimming: 5 bases; J trimming: 6 bases; junction bases outside the gene matches: 4. CDR1 and CDR2 from the germline V gene are LGHDT and YNNKEL (reference sequence). CDR3 size: 14 residues. CDR3 loop: CASSSLAGGPEQYF. CDR3 nucleotides: TGTGCCAGCAGCTCACTAGCGGGGGGGCCCGAGCAGTACTTC.

Ten or more counts support this clonotype. CDR3 DNA: TGTGCCAGCAGCCTTCCGGGACAGGGGGACTATGGCTACACCTTC. It codes for CASSLPGQGDYGYTF. The V call is TRBV3-1, the J call TRBJ1-2, with 11 bases matching TRBD1. Germline CDR1 reads LGHDT; CDR2 reads YNNKEL (reference sequence). This CDR3 has 15 amino acids. Trimming cost V 4 bases and J 3 bases; bases outside gene matches: 4.

The rearrangement links TRBV5-8 to TRBJ1-1, with 8 bases that match TRBD1. Germline V gene data show CDR1 as SGHTS and CDR2 as YDEGEE. V trimming: 4 bases; J trimming: 1 base; junction bases outside the gene matches: 6. The CDR3 loop spans 15 amino acids. The CDR3, as DNA: TGTGCCAGCAGCCGGCGGACAGGGTGGAACACTGAAGCTTTCTTT. Its protein is CASSRRTGWNTEAFF.

This clonotype turned up a few times. The junction does not match germline at one end; this may be a read error. V and J are TRBV5-1 and TRBJ1-1; D remains ambiguous. Germline V CDR1 and CDR2: SGHRS, YFSETQ. CDR3 size: 15 residues. The CDR3 DNA reads as TGCGCCGGCAGCTTGTTTGGCGCAGCAAACACTGAAGCTTTCTTT. Translated, it gives CAGSLFGAANTEAFF. Variable domain in full (rest from reference TRBV5-1 and TRBJ1-1): KAGVTQTPRYLIKTRGQQVTLSCSPISGHRSVSWYQQTPGQGLQFLFEYFSETQRNKGNFPGRFSGRQFSNSRSEMNVSTLELGDSALYLCAGSLFGAANTEAFFGQGTRLTVV.

Comments on this clonotype: A much larger clone differs by one base, so this may be a read error. The V gene is TRBV20-1, the J gene TRBJ2-7, with D possibly being TRBD2 (5 bases). This CDR3 has 13 amino acids. Germline CDR1 DFQATT, CDR2 SNEGSKA (reference sequence). CDR3: CSARDTLVYEQCF. The CDR3, as DNA: TGCAGTGCTAGAGACACACTAGTTTATGAGCAGTGCTTC.

This clonotype was found many times. The chain employs TRBV5-1 and TRBJ2-5; the D call may be TRBD1 or TRBD2 (5 bases each). CDR1 is SGHRS, CDR2 YFSETQ, per germline. The CDR3 sequence is 15 residues long. Trimming cost V 1 base and J 4 bases, with 14 bases left between them. The CDR3 DNA sequence: TGCGCCAGCAGCTTGCAGGGCGGGTATCGAGAGACCCAGTACTTC. It encodes CASSLQGGYRETQYF.

This clonotype was found many times. This chain uses TRBV20-1 with TRBJ2-5; 8 nucleotides match TRBD2. CDR3 length: 13 residues. Per the germline V gene, CDR1 is DFQATT and CDR2 is SNEGSKA (reference sequence). With 5 bases clipped from V and 5 bases from J, the junction kept 7 bases outside the gene matches. The CDR3, as DNA: TGCAGTGCTGGGAGCGGGGGCCGGGAGACCCAGTACTTC. Translating gives CSAGSGGRETQYF.

This clonotype has ten or more counts. This chain links TRBV11-3 with TRBJ2-3, with D unclear. The V gene's germline CDR1 is SGHNT and CDR2 YENEEA. The CDR3 has 13 amino acids. V lost 5 bases and J 3 bases, leaving 9 bases between the germline ends. CDR3 sequence (DNA): TGTGCCAGCAGCCAAACCCGTACAGATACGCAGTATTTT. Protein: CASSQTRTDTQYF.

In this sample, this clonotype turned up many times. J is TRBJ1-1 and V is TRBV5-1; no reliable D call. The CDR3 totals 14 residues. The ends were cut back, 4 bases at V and 6 bases at J, with 16 bases in the middle. Germline CDR1 SGHRS, CDR2 YFSETQ. CDR3 in DNA: TGCGCCAGCAGCCCAACACCTCCTGAACCTGAAGCTTTCTTT. It translates to CASSPTPPEPEAFF. Using reference TRBV5-1 and TRBJ1-1 for the parts outside the CDR3, the full variable domain is KAGVTQTPRYLIKTRGQQVTLSCSPISGHRSVSWYQQTPGQGLQFLFEYFSETQRNKGNFPGRFSGRQFSNSRSEMNVSTLELGDSALYLCASSPTPPEPEAFFGQGTRLTVV.

This clonotype was observed at least ten times. This rearrangement joins TRBV20-1 to TRBJ2-2; 11 bases are a match to TRBD2. The germline V gene encodes CDR1 DFQATT and CDR2 SNEGSKA (reference sequence). The CDR3 totals 15 residues. V gave up 2 bases and J gave up 1 base; unmatched junction bases: 0. CDR3 sequence: CSARLAGGNTGELFF. In nucleotides, the CDR3 is TGCAGTGCTAGACTAGCGGGGGGGAACACCGGGGAGCTGTTTTTT.

This clonotype has at least ten counts. The chain combines TRBV28 with TRBJ2-7; no definite D call. Germline CDR1 is MDHEN and CDR2 is SYDVKM. Trimming cost V 4 bases and J 3 bases, with 16 bases left between them. The CDR3 is 15 amino acids. The CDR3 is CASSWMRPHYYEQYF. In nucleotides, the CDR3 is TGTGCCAGCAGTTGGATGCGACCCCATTACTACGAGCAGTACTTC.

The chain uses TRBV7-2 and TRBJ2-1; 7 bases are a match to TRBD1. Germline V gene lookup returns CDR1 SGHTA and CDR2 FQGNSA. This CDR3 has 14 amino acids. Trimming cost V 0 bases and J 8 bases; bases outside gene matches: 4. Written as DNA, the CDR3 is TGTGCCAGCAGCTTAGCGCAGGGGGTTGATGAGCAGTTCTTC. Translating it yields CASSLAQGVDEQFF.

This clonotype was seen once. A far larger clone is a single base away, which makes a read error likely. The J gene is TRBJ1-1, the V gene TRBV6-2 or TRBV6-3, with D hard to call. This CDR3 region has 14 residues. Trimming removed 7 bases at V and 1 base at J, with 13 bases between. CDR1 is MNHEY and CDR2 is SVGEGT in the germline V gene. The chain's CDR3 is CASILLTENTEAFF. The CDR3 coding sequence is TGTGCCAGCATCCTGTTGACGGAGAACACTGAAGCTTTCTTT.

This clonotype was picked up a small number of times. V gene TRBV7-3 combines with J gene TRBJ2-1; D might be TRBD1 (5 bases). The DNA end is a closer match to TRBJ2-5, so the J assignment may be wrong. CDR1 and CDR2 (germline): SGHTA, FQGTGA. CDR3 length equals 15 residues. CDR3 residues: CASSLGALPQETQYF. The CDR3 DNA reads as TGTGCCAGCAGCTTAGGGGCGCTTCCCCAAGAGACCCAGTACTTC.

The chain links TRBV7-8 to TRBJ2-1, with a possible D match to TRBD2 (5 bases). Germline V gene lookup returns CDR1 SGHVS and CDR2 FQNEAQ. Trimming removed 0 bases from V and 9 bases from J, with 12 bases in between. There are 14 residues in the CDR3. CDR3 sequence: CASSLATSLGEQFF. CDR3 coding DNA: TGTGCCAGCAGCTTAGCCACTAGTTTGGGTGAGCAGTTCTTC.

This clonotype has a count of ten or more. V usage is TRBV5-6 and J usage is TRBJ2-1; maybe TRBD1 (5 bases). This CDR3 spans 13 amino acids. V was pared by 5 bases and J by 6 bases, with 12 bases between. Per germline, CDR1 SGHDT and CDR2 YYEEEE. The CDR3 region is CASRMTGANEQFF. CDR3 coding DNA: TGTGCCAGCAGAATGACTGGGGCCAATGAGCAGTTCTTC.

This clonotype was recorded many times. The chain is built from TRBV18 and TRBJ1-1; 8 bases are shared with TRBD1. Trimming cost V 7 bases and J 2 bases; bases outside gene matches: 12. The CDR3 sequence is 16 residues long. Germline CDR1 reads KGHSH; CDR2 reads LQKENI. CDR3 in DNA: TGTGCCAGCTATCCAAATCGAGGGACAGGTAACACTGAAGCTTTCTTT. Protein sequence: CASYPNRGTGNTEAFF.

This sequence joins TRBV7-9 and TRBJ2-2; D gene ambiguous. The V gene's germline CDR1 is SEHNR and CDR2 FQNEAQ (reference sequence). The germline V and J ends were trimmed by 4 bases and 9 bases, with 15 bases remaining between them. CDR3 length: 14 residues. DNA of the CDR3: TGTGCCAGCAGCTCACTCCCAGATGTCAGGGAGCTGTTTTTT. This translates into CASSSLPDVRELFF.

This clonotype was detected many times. The chain combines TRBV6-1 with TRBJ2-3; TRBD2 agrees at 7 bases. This CDR3 spans 14 amino acids. The trim removed 5 bases at V and 1 base at J, leaving 3 bases unmatched. The germline V gene encodes CDR1 MNHNS and CDR2 SASEGT. CDR3: CASSQREGTDTQYF. The CDR3 bases are TGTGCCAGCAGTCAGCGGGAAGGCACAGATACGCAGTATTTT.

This clonotype was counted many times. CDR3 DNA: TGTGCCAGCCACCGGACACCACCGTCCGTGCAAGAGACCCAGTACTTC. This encodes CASHRTPPSVQETQYF. The chain links TRBV6-1 to TRBJ2-5; D might be TRBD1 (5 bases). CDR1 and CDR2 from the germline V gene are MNHNS and SASEGT. V was cut by 8 bases and J by 2 bases, with 21 bases left in between. The CDR3 has 16 residues.

This clonotype was seen ten or more times. V is TRBV20-1 and J is TRBJ2-3; 9 bases align to TRBD1. The germline CDR1 and CDR2 sequences are DFQATT and SNEGSKA (reference sequence). This CDR3 has 16 amino acids. Trimming removed 1 base from V and 3 bases from J; junction bases left unmatched: 8. This CDR3 reads CSARGNRGHATDTQYF. The CDR3 nucleotides read TGCAGTGCTAGAGGAAACAGGGGGCACGCAACAGATACGCAGTATTTT.

This sequence joins TRBV6-1 and TRBJ1-4, with 9 bases aligning to TRBD1. The CDR3 runs 17 residues. Germline-derived CDR1 and CDR2 are MNHNS and SASEGT. J gave up 4 bases and V 3 bases, and 9 bases lay outside the gene matches. CDR3 residues: CASSDVGPGQGNEKLFF. The CDR3 coding sequence is TGTGCCAGCAGTGATGTGGGGCCGGGACAGGGTAATGAAAAACTGTTTTTT.